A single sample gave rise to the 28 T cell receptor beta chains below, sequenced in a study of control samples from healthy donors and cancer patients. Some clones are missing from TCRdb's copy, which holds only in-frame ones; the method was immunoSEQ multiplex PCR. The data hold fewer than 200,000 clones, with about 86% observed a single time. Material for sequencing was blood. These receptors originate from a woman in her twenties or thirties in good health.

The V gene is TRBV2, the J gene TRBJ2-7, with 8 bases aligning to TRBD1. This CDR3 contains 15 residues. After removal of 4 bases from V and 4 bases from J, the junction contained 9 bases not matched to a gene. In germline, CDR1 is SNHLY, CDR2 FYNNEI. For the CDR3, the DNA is TGTGCCAGCAGTGGAGGAACAGGGGGTAGATACGAGCAGTACTTC. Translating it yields CASSGGTGGRYEQYF. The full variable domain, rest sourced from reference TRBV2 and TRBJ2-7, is EPEVTQTPSHQVTQMGQEVILRCVPISNHLYFYWYRQILGQKVEFLVSFYNNEISEKSEIFDDQFSVERPDGSNFTLKIRSTKLEDSAMYFCASSGGTGGRYEQYFGPGTRLTVT.

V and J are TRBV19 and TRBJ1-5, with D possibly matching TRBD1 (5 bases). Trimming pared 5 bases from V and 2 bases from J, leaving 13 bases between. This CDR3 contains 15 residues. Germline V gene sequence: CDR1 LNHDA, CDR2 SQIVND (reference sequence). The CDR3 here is CASSGGTDRNQPQHF. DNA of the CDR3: TGTGCCAGTAGTGGGGGGACGGACCGCAATCAGCCCCAGCATTTT.

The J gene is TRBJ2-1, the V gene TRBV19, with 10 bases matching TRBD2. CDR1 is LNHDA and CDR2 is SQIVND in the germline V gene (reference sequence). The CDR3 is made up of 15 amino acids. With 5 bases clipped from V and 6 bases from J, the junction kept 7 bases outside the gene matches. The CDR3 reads CASSPSASGGNEQFF. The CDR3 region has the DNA TGTGCCAGTAGTCCCTCGGCTAGCGGGGGCAATGAGCAGTTCTTC.

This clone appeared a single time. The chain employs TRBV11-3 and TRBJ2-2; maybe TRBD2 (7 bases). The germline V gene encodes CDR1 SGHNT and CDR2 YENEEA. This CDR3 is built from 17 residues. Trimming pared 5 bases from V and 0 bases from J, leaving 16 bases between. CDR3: CASSPRGGPANTGELFF. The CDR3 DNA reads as TGTGCCAGCAGCCCTAGGGGGGGTCCCGCGAACACCGGGGAGCTGTTTTTT.

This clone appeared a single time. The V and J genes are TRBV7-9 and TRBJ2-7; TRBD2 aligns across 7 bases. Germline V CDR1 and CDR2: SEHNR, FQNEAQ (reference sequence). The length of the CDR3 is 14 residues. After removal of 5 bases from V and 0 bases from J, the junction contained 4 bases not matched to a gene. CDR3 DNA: TGTGCCAGCAGCACTCTAGCGGACTCCTACGAGCAGTACTTC. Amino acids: CASSTLADSYEQYF.

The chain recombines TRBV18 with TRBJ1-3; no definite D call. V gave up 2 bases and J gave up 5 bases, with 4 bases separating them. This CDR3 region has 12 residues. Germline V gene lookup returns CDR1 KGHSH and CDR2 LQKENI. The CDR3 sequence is CASSPERNTIYF. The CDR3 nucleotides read TGTGCCAGCTCACCAGAGAGAAACACCATATATTTT.

This chain's CDR3 is CASRKTSGSYRLEQYF. CDR3 coding DNA: TGTGCCAGCAGAAAGACTAGCGGGAGTTATCGGCTCGAGCAGTACTTC. This sequence joins TRBV28 and TRBJ2-7, with TRBD2 matching over 12 bases. The length of the CDR3 is 16 residues. V gave up 6 bases and J gave up 6 bases; unmatched junction bases: 12. Germline V gene sequence: CDR1 MDHEN, CDR2 SYDVKM.

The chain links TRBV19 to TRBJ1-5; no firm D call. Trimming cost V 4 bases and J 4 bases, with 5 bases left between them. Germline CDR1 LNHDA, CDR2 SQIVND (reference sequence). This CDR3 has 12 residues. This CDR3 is CASSTYNQPQHF. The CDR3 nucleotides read TGTGCCAGTAGTACGTATAATCAGCCCCAGCATTTT.

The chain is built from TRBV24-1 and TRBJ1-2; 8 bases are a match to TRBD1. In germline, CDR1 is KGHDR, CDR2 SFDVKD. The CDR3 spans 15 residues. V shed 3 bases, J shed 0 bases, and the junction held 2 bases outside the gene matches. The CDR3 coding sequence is TGTGCCACCAGTGATCCGGGACAGGCTAACTATGGCTACACCTTC. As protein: CATSDPGQANYGYTF.

CDR3 nucleotides: TGTGCCAGCAGCTCCGCCTCCCTGCGTTTGTCCTCCTACGAGCAGTACTTC. Translating it yields CASSSASLRLSSYEQYF. This chain links TRBV5-5 with TRBJ2-7; no definite D call. In germline, CDR1 is SGHKS, CDR2 YYEKEE (reference sequence). The CDR3 totals 17 residues. The V gene lost 3 bases and the J gene lost 0 bases, with 19 bases spanning the gap.

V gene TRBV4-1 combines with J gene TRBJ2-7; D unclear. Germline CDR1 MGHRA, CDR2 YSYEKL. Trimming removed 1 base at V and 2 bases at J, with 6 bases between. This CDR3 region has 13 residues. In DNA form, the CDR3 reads TGCGCCAGCAGCCAAGGGCAGACCTACGAGCAGTACGTC. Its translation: CASSQGQTYEQYV.

The CDR3, as DNA: TGTGCCAGCAGCCCATCCGCAACTAATGAAAAACTGTTTTTT. Protein sequence: CASSPSATNEKLFF. The chain combines TRBV11-2 with TRBJ1-4, with D unclear. CDR3 length: 14 residues. V was trimmed by 5 bases and J by 0 bases, leaving 7 bases between them. The V gene's germline CDR1 is SGHAT and CDR2 FQNNGV.

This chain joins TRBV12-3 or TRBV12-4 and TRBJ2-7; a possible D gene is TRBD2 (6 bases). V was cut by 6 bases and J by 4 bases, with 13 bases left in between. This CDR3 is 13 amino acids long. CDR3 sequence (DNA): TGTGCCAGCAGGGGGGGTATTCTATACGAGCAGTACTTC. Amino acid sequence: CASRGGILYEQYF.

For the CDR3, the DNA is TGTGCCACCAGTGATCTGGGGACCGCCTCCTACAATGAGCAGTTCTTC. Its protein is CATSDLGTASYNEQFF. The chain links TRBV24-1 to TRBJ2-1; the D gene could be TRBD1 or TRBD2 (5 bases each). The CDR3 loop spans 16 amino acids. CDR1 and CDR2 (germline): KGHDR, SFDVKD. V was clipped by 3 bases and J by 0 bases, with 11 bases between them.

The CDR3 bases are TGTGCCAGCAGATCCCTTATGGGGGATTATAGCAATCAGCCCCAGCATTTT. Its translation: CASRSLMGDYSNQPQHF. The chain recombines TRBV28 with TRBJ1-5; D possibly corresponds to TRBD1 (5 bases). The CDR3 is 17 residues long. Germline V gives CDR1 MDHEN, CDR2 SYDVKM. V was shortened by 6 bases and J by 0 bases, with 18 bases between the two germline ends. Variable domain in full (rest from reference TRBV28 and TRBJ1-5): DVKVTQSSRYLVKRTGEKVFLECVQDMDHENMFWYRQDPGLGLRLIYFSYDVKMKEKGDIPEGYSVSREKKERFSLILESASTNQTSMYLCASRSLMGDYSNQPQHFGDGTRLSIL.

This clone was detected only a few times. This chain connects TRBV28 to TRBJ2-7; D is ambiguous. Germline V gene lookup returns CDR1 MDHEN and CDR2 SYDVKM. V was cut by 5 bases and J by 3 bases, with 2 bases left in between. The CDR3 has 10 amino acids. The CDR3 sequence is CASSNYEQYF. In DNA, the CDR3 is TGTGCCAGCAGTAACTACGAGCAGTACTTC.

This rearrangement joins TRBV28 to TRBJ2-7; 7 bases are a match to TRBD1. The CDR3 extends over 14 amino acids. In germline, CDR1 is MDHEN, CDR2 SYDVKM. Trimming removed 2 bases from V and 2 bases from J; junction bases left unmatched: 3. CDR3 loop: CASSLPTGAYEQYF. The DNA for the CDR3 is TGTGCCAGCAGTTTACCCACAGGGGCCTACGAGCAGTACTTC.

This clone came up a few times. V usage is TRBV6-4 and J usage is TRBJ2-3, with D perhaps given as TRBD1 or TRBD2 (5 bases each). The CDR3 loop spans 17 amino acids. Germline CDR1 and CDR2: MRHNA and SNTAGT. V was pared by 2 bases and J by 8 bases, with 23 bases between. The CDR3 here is CASSDEEYEGTVGTQYF. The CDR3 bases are TGTGCCAGCAGTGACGAGGAGTATGAGGGGACCGTGGGTACGCAGTATTTT.

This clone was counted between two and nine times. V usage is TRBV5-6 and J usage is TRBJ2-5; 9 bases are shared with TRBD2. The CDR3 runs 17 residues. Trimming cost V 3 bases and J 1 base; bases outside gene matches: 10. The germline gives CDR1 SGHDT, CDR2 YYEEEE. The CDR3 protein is CASSSVPGLALQETQYF. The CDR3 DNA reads TGTGCCAGCAGCTCTGTTCCGGGACTAGCACTCCAAGAGACCCAGTACTTC.

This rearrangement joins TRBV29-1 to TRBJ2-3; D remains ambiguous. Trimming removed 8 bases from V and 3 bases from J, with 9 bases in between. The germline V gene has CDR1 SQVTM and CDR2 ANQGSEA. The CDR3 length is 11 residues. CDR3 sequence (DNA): TGCAGCCTGGTACTGACAGATACGCAGTATTTT. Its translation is CSLVLTDTQYF.

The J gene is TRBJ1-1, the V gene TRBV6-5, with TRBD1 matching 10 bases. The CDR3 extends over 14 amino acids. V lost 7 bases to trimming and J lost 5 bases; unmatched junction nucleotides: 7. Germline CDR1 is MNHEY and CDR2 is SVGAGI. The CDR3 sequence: CASTRTGGNTEAFF. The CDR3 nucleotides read TGTGCCAGCACTAGGACAGGGGGAAATACTGAAGCTTTCTTT.

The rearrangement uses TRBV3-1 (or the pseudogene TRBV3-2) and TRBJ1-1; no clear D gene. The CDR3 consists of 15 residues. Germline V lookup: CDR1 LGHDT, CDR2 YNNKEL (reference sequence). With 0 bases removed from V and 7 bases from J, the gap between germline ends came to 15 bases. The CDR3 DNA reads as TGTGCCAGCAGCCAAGATCTTTTTGGGGAAGATGAAGCTTTCTTT. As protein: CASSQDLFGEDEAFF.

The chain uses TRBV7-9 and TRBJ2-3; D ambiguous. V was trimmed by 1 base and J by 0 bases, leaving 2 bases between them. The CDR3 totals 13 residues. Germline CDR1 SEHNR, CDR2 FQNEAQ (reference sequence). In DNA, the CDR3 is TGTGCCAGCAGCTTAGGCAGCACAGATACGCAGTATTTT. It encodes CASSLGSTDTQYF. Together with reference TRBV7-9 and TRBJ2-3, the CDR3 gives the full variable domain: DTGVSQNPRHKITKRGQNVTFRCDPISEHNRLYWYRQTLGQGPEFLTYFQNEAQLEKSRLLSDRFSAERPKGSFSTLEIQRTEQGDSAMYLCASSLGSTDTQYFGPGTRLTVL.

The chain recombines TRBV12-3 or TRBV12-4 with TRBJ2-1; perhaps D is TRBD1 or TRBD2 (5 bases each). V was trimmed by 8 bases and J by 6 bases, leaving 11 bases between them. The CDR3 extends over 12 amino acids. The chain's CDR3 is CASRGGSNEQFF. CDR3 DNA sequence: TGTGCCAGCCGTGGGGGAAGCAATGAGCAGTTCTTC.

This CDR3 reads CASSVDRVPTYEQYV. CDR3 in DNA: TGTGCCAGCAGCGTAGACAGGGTACCCACCTACGAGCAGTACGTC. This chain connects TRBV9 to TRBJ2-7; tentatively, D is TRBD1 (6 bases). The CDR3 covers 15 residues. CDR1 is SGDLS and CDR2 is YYNGEE in the germline V gene. Between the trimmed V and J ends, which lost 0 bases and 2 bases, there was a span of 12 bases.

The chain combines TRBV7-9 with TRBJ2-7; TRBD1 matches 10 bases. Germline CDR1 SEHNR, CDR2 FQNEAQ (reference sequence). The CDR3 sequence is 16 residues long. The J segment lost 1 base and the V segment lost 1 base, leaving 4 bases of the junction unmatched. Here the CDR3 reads CASSLGGTGDSYEQYV. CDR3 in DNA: TGTGCCAGCAGCTTAGGAGGGACAGGGGATTCCTACGAGCAGTACGTC.

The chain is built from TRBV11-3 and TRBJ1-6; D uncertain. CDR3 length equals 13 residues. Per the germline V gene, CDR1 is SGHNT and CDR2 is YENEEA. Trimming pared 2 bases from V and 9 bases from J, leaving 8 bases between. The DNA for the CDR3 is TGTGCCAGCAGCTTAACCTGGGCTTCACCCCTCCACTTT. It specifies CASSLTWASPLHF.

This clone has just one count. CDR3 DNA: TGCGCCAGCAGCTTGGAGTCAGGGGGAGTATGGGAGTACGTC. Its translation: CASSLESGGVWEYV. The chain links TRBV5-1 to TRBJ2-7, with 7 bases aligning to TRBD1. The CDR3 runs 14 residues. CDR1 SGHRS and CDR2 YFSETQ come from the germline V gene. V trimming: 0 bases; J trimming: 11 bases; junction bases outside the gene matches: 11.